This T cell receptor beta chain comes out of a study of Ad26.COV2.S vaccination and SARS-CoV-2 variants. Study-wide results and caveats: In vaccinated individuals, spike-specific CD8+ and CD4+ T cell responses reportedly displayed substantial breadth. Non-spike TCR breadth showed similarity between vaccine and placebo recipients.

Notes on this clone: Its antigen is undetermined.

Profiling relied on immunoSEQ multiplex PCR, and the TCRdb table lists in-frame clones only, not all of them. This table holds 150,000 to 200,000 clones, around 90% found once. CDR1 is MNHEY and CDR2 is SVGAGI in the germline V gene. CDR3 size: 14 residues. The V segment lost 7 bases and the J segment 6 bases; nucleotides outside the gene matches: 9. The receptor was derived from a human donor who had recovered from COVID-19. The chain is built from TRBV6-5 and TRBJ1-2; 9 bases align to TRBD1. The material sequenced was peripheral blood, taken after recovery from COVID-19. The CDR3 sequence: CASTPGQGVDGYTF. The CDR3 DNA follows: TGTGCCAGCACCCCGGGACAGGGTGTTGATGGCTACACCTTC.